What follows are 25 T cell receptor beta chains derived from one specimen sequenced in a study of response to subunit inactivated influenza vaccine. In TCRdb, the RT-PCR reads were re-called with MiXCR into one record per CDR3 protein. The table has just over 300,000 distinct CDR3 sequences, about 20% seen once. This specimen consisted of PBMCs from blood, obtained approximately 22 months after vaccination. These receptors were taken from a man aged 45 to 75 who received an inactivated influenza vaccine.

This chain joins TRBV18 and TRBJ1-1; TRBD1 is a possible D gene (5 bases). CDR3 length equals 14 residues. V was clipped by 3 bases and J by 1 base, with 9 bases between them. Germline CDR1 is KGHSH and CDR2 is LQKENI. CDR3 residues: CASSPQGPNTEAFF. CDR3 coding DNA: TGTGCCAGCTCACCGCAGGGTCCGAACACTGAAGCTTTCTTT.

A single count supports this clonotype. This CDR3 is missing its conserved last phenylalanine or tryptophan, likely due to a read error. The chain couples TRBV10-2 to TRBJ1-6, with 10 bases fitting TRBD1. V trimming: 4 bases; J trimming: 10 bases; junction bases outside the gene matches: 13. The CDR3 is made up of 17 amino acids. The germline CDR1 and CDR2 sequences are WSHSY and SAAADI. In DNA form, the CDR3 reads TGCGCCAGCAGTGCGACTGTCCGGGACAGGGGAATGTCACCCCTCCACTCT. Translated: CASSATVRDRGMSPLHS.

V usage is TRBV29-1 and J usage is TRBJ1-1; a weak D match, TRBD1 (6 bases). Trimming shortened V by 1 base and J by 3 bases, and 9 bases separated the two germline ends. This CDR3 spans 13 amino acids. The germline CDR1 and CDR2 sequences are SQVTM and ANQGSEA. The CDR3 DNA reads TGCAGCGTTGAAGTCTACAGGGACACTGAAGCTTTCTTT. Its protein product is CSVEVYRDTEAFF.

This clonotype was picked up many times. The junction departs from the called germline gene at one end, perhaps through a read error. V and J are TRBV12-3 or TRBV12-4 and TRBJ1-1; no clear D. The CDR3 covers 13 residues. CDR3 sequence (DNA): TGCGCCAGCAGCTTCTCAGCGAACACTGAAGCTTTCTTT. Protein sequence: CASSFSANTEAFF.

The V call is TRBV6-2 or TRBV6-3, the J call TRBJ2-2; maybe TRBD2 (6 bases). Germline CDR1 MNHEY, CDR2 SVGEGT. The CDR3 has 16 residues. The germline V and J ends were trimmed by 5 bases and 5 bases, with 18 bases remaining between them. CDR3: CASSQTGLRRTGELFF. As DNA, the CDR3 is TGTGCCAGCAGTCAAACGGGACTTAGGAGAACCGGGGAGCTGTTTTTT.

This clonotype was counted a few times. The rearrangement joins TRBV4-3 to TRBJ1-1, with D possibly matching TRBD1 (6 bases). The germline V gene has CDR1 LGHNA and CDR2 YSLEER. Deletions cut 1 base from V and 3 bases from J, with 18 bases between. This CDR3 spans 17 amino acids. The CDR3 reads CASSQASRRGRDTEAFF. In DNA form, the CDR3 reads TGCGCCAGCAGCCAAGCCTCCCGAAGGGGGAGAGACACTGAAGCTTTCTTT.

The chain links TRBV5-6 to TRBJ2-1; 8 nucleotides match TRBD2. After removal of 0 bases from V and 4 bases from J, the junction contained 3 bases not matched to a gene. Germline-derived CDR1 and CDR2 are SGHDT and YYEEEE. The CDR3 is made up of 15 amino acids. CDR3 amino acids: CASSLVSGAYNEQFF. The CDR3, as DNA: TGTGCCAGCAGCTTGGTTAGCGGGGCGTACAATGAGCAGTTCTTC.

The J gene is TRBJ2-5, the V gene TRBV12-3 or TRBV12-4, with D possibly TRBD1 on 5 matching bases. The CDR3 totals 14 residues. Between the trimmed V and J ends, which lost 3 bases and 4 bases, there was a span of 12 bases. The CDR3 DNA reads as TGTGCCAGCAGTTTCGGCAGGGCCGTAGAGACCCAGTACTTC. It translates to CASSFGRAVETQYF.

This clonotype appeared a few times. The chain joins TRBV5-1 to TRBJ1-2; TRBD1 aligns across 10 bases. Germline values: CDR1 SGHRS, CDR2 YFSETQ. The CDR3 covers 15 residues. After removal of 4 bases from V and 4 bases from J, the junction contained 7 bases not matched to a gene. The CDR3 sequence: CASSNDRGQGYGYTF. CDR3 DNA: TGCGCCAGCAGCAACGACAGGGGGCAAGGCTATGGCTACACCTTC.

This clonotype was detected a few times. The rearrangement joins TRBV25-1 to TRBJ2-3, with D maybe TRBD2 (6 bases). CDR1 MGHDK and CDR2 SYGVNS come from the germline V gene. The V end was cut by 5 bases, the J end by 1 base, with 10 bases between. The CDR3 is made up of 14 amino acids. CDR3 nucleotides: TGTGCCAGCAGTTTTAGCGGAGGCACAGATACGCAGTATTTT. Protein sequence: CASSFSGGTDTQYF.

The CDR3 reads CASSKGGRNQPQHF. The CDR3, as DNA: TGTGCCAGCAGCAAAGGGGGTAGGAATCAGCCCCAGCATTTT. The gene calls are TRBV21-1 and TRBJ1-5. TRBV21-1 is described as a pseudogene. The CDR3 runs 14 residues.

Many counts were recorded for this clonotype. V usage is TRBV6-4 and J usage is TRBJ2-3; TRBD1 is a possible D gene (6 bases). CDR1 is MRHNA and CDR2 is SNTAGT in the germline V gene. V lost 0 bases to trimming and J lost 0 bases, with 10 bases between them. The CDR3 sequence is 16 residues long. The CDR3 loop is CASSDSARGSTDTQYF. The DNA of the CDR3 is TGTGCCAGCAGTGACTCGGCCAGGGGAAGCACAGATACGCAGTATTTT.

The V call is TRBV11-2, the J call TRBJ2-3; no reliable D call. The CDR3 has 12 residues. Trimming removed 5 bases at V and 2 bases at J, with 5 bases between. Germline-derived CDR1 and CDR2 are SGHAT and FQNNGV. For the CDR3, the DNA is TGTGCCAGCAGCCAATTCACAGATACGCAGTATTTT. It codes for CASSQFTDTQYF. The whole variable domain, remainder taken from reference TRBV11-2 and TRBJ2-3, is EAGVAQSPRYKIIEKRQSVAFWCNPISGHATLYWYQQILGQGPKLLIQFQNNGVVDDSQLPKDRFSAERLKGVDSTLKIQPAKLEDSAVYLCASSQFTDTQYFGPGTRLTVL.

This clonotype was counted only a few times. This chain uses TRBV27 with TRBJ1-2; 10 bases are shared with TRBD1. Trimming took 9 bases from V and 8 from J; bases not matched to a gene: 9. From germline, CDR1 is MNHEY and CDR2 SMNVEV (reference sequence). The CDR3 covers 13 residues. The CDR3: CARMTGGEGGYTF. For the CDR3, the DNA is TGTGCCAGGATGACAGGGGGCGAAGGGGGCTACACCTTC.

The chain links TRBV12-3 or TRBV12-4 to TRBJ2-4; 9 bases map to TRBD1. Trimming at V came to 6 bases and at J to 1 base, leaving 7 bases not matched to a gene. This CDR3 is 16 amino acids long. As DNA, the CDR3 is TGTGCCAGCAGACCTAGACAGGGGGTGGCCAAAAACATTCAGTACTTC. Its protein is CASRPRQGVAKNIQYF.

This chain uses TRBV7-8 with TRBJ2-7; 7 nucleotides line up with TRBD1. Germline-derived CDR1 and CDR2 are SGHVS and FQNEAQ. There are 16 residues in the CDR3. Unmatched junction bases numbered 8, after V lost 1 base and J lost 2 bases. The CDR3 DNA is TGTGCCAGCAGCTTAGTACTCGGGACAGTTGCCTACGAGCAGTACTTC. Translating gives CASSLVLGTVAYEQYF.

The chain combines TRBV20-1 with TRBJ2-7; 7 nucleotides line up with TRBD1. The V and J ends lost 3 bases and 2 bases, in that order; junction bases with no gene match: 4. The CDR3 contains 13 residues. Germline V CDR1 and CDR2: DFQATT, SNEGSKA (reference sequence). DNA for the CDR3: TGCAGTGCTAGGGACAGGAGTCCCTACGAGCAGTACTTC. Translating it yields CSARDRSPYEQYF.

The chain links TRBV5-1 to TRBJ2-5; D perhaps matches TRBD2 (6 bases). Germline lookup yields CDR1 SGHRS and CDR2 YFSETQ. The CDR3 extends over 15 amino acids. Trimming took 4 bases from V and 2 from J, leaving 15 bases between them. For the CDR3, the DNA is TGCGCCAGCAGCCTGGCACTGGGAGGACAAGAGACCCAGTACTTC. As protein: CASSLALGGQETQYF.

This clonotype was counted a few times. The V and J genes are TRBV5-1 and TRBJ2-5; 8 bases agree with TRBD1. With V trimmed by 4 bases and J by 3 bases, 5 bases remained unmatched. Germline CDR1 is SGHRS and CDR2 is YFSETQ. This CDR3 is built from 14 residues. The CDR3 sequence is CASSGGQGKETQYF. In DNA form, the CDR3 reads TGCGCCAGCAGCGGTGGACAGGGTAAAGAGACCCAGTACTTC.

The chain couples TRBV7-6 to TRBJ2-3, with 9 bases aligning to TRBD2. This CDR3 has 16 amino acids. CDR1 and CDR2 from the germline V gene are SGHVS and FNYEAQ. Trimming at V came to 5 bases and at J to 3 bases, leaving 9 bases not matched to a gene. CDR3 protein: CASSDRPGLATDTQYF. CDR3 in DNA: TGTGCCAGCAGCGATCGACCGGGACTAGCTACAGATACGCAGTATTTT.

The V gene is TRBV9, the J gene TRBJ1-2; possibly TRBD1 for D (5 bases). Per germline, CDR1 SGDLS and CDR2 YYNGEE. Trimming shortened V by 4 bases and J by 3 bases, and 19 bases separated the two germline ends. This CDR3 has 16 residues. The CDR3 loop reads CASSQGTGKADYGYTF. The CDR3 DNA sequence: TGTGCCAGCAGCCAAGGGACCGGGAAAGCTGACTATGGCTACACCTTC.

This clonotype showed up just a few times. The chain links TRBV20-1 to TRBJ2-3; D remains unclear. The CDR3 runs to 14 residues. The V gene lost 8 bases and the J gene lost 0 bases, with 15 bases spanning the gap. Germline lookup yields CDR1 DFQATT and CDR2 SNEGSKA (reference sequence). CDR3 protein: CSLAYGLSTDTQYF. In nucleotides, the CDR3 is TGCAGTTTGGCATACGGGCTTAGCACAGATACGCAGTATTTT.

V usage is TRBV9 and J usage is TRBJ2-1; the D gene is possibly TRBD2 (5 bases). Germline loops: CDR1 SGDLS, CDR2 YYNGEE. V was cut by 2 bases and J by 3 bases, with 12 bases left in between. The CDR3 sequence is 15 residues long. The CDR3 sequence is CASSVSADYYNEQFF. Written as DNA, the CDR3 is TGTGCCAGCAGCGTTAGCGCCGACTACTACAATGAGCAGTTCTTC.

The count of this clonotype is one. The chain carries TRBV20-1 and TRBJ2-3; D perhaps matches TRBD2 (6 bases). The CDR3 length is 14 residues. V lost 1 base and J lost 4, with 12 bases in between. Germline-derived CDR1 and CDR2 are DFQATT and SNEGSKA (reference sequence). The CDR3, as DNA: TGCAGTGCTAGAGCGGACGGGGGTGCAGATACGCAGTATTTT. Protein: CSARADGGADTQYF.

The chain employs TRBV24-1 and TRBJ2-1; 10 bases fit TRBD1. In germline, CDR1 is KGHDR, CDR2 SFDVKD. CDR3 length: 15 amino acids. Losses at the gene ends were 0 bases for V and 7 bases for J; bases not matched to a gene: 2. CDR3 sequence reads: CATSDLRTGGNEQFF. The CDR3 DNA reads TGTGCCACCAGTGATTTGAGGACAGGGGGGAATGAGCAGTTCTTC.